This TCR beta chain was sequenced during a study of blood T cell repertoires in COVID-19. Study background: Acute and convalescent COVID-19 specimens originated in the United States, Italy and Spain. The analysed material was cDNA or gDNA that came from T cells, B-cell-depleted T cells, or PBMCs.

The trim removed 5 bases at V and 5 bases at J, leaving 8 bases unmatched. The germline V gene encodes CDR1 SGHRS and CDR2 YFSETQ. The CDR3 is made up of 15 amino acids. Original handling: Amplification of reference gene primers was used by the study to estimate nucleated cell counts. Assay: immunoSEQ multiplex PCR; the TCRdb copy retains only in-frame clones and omits some. From that table come the V and J calls and clone size; the DNA was used to work out D and trimming. The sample yields approximately 100,000 clones, approximately 80% seen once. Material for sequencing was peripheral blood. The receptor was derived from a man in his sixties with acute or convalescent COVID-19. The chain carries TRBV5-1 and TRBJ2-5; 11 bases align to TRBD1. The CDR3 DNA reads as TGCGCCAGCAGGAGGGGACAGGGGGGTTTGGAGACCCAGTACTTC. Its protein is CASRRGQGGLETQYF.